This entry is about one TCR beta chain. There is no known antigen for this receptor. Base qualities are missing; no much larger clone stands one base away. The data are from a study of T cell changes during pregnancy in multiple sclerosis (dated by TCRdb to between 2018 and 2021). For the wider study: The study examined how the T cell repertoire changed over the course of pregnancy in women with multiple sclerosis.

Receptor libraries were prepared by the immunoSEQ multiplex PCR assay. TCRdb took this table from immuneACCESS and kept in-frame rearrangements with V and J called. Such tables lack part of the clones; where checked against another copy, unresolved V genes explain under half of the gap, and the rest is unexplained. The table for this sample lists tens of thousands of clones; 91% of them were counted only once. About 0.75% of the sample comes from the top ten. This clonotype was obtained from a female donor in good health, enrolled as a control in a pregnancy study. The starting material was peripheral blood, obtained in the third trimester of pregnancy.

CDR3 sequence: CASSQGPGTGGYGYTF. In nucleotides, the sequence is TGTGCCAGCAGCCAAGGCCCGGGGACAGGGGGCTATGGCTACACCTTC. Recombination linked TRBV7-9 to TRBJ1-2; the junction holds 11 bases that match TRBD1. CDR1 and CDR2, looked up from the germline V gene (reference sequence), are SEHNR and FQNEAQ. V and J are trimmed by 5 bases and 4 bases, and the gene matches miss 9 bases of the junction. The CDR3 runs 16 amino acids, cysteine and phenylalanine included. Of all the DNA, just the CDR3 is kept, 48 bases in frame from base 1.